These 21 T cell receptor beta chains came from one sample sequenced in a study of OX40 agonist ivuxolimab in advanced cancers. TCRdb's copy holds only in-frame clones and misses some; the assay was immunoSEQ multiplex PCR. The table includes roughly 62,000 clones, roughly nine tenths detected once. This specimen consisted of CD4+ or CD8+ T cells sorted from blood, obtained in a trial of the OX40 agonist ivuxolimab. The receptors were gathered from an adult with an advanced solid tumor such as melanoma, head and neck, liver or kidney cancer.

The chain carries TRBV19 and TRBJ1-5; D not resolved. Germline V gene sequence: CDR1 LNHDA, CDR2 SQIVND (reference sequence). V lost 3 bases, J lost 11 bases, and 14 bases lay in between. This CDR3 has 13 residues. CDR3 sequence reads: CASSIRSNPAQHF. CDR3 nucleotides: TGTGCCAGTAGTATCCGATCAAACCCGGCCCAGCATTTT.

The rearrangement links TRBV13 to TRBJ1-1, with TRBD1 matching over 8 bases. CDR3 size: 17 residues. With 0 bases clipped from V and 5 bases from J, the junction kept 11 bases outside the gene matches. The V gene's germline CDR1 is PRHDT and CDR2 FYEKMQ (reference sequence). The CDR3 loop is CASSLGVTGGGGTEAFF. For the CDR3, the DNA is TGTGCCAGCAGCTTAGGCGTCACAGGGGGAGGAGGTACTGAAGCTTTCTTT.

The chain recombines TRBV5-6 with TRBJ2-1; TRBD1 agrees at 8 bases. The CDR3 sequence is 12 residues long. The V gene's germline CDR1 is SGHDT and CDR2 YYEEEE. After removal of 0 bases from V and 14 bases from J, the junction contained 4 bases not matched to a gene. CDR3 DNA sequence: TGTGCCAGCAGCTTGGGGACAGGGCTTAAGTTCTTC. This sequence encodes CASSLGTGLKFF.

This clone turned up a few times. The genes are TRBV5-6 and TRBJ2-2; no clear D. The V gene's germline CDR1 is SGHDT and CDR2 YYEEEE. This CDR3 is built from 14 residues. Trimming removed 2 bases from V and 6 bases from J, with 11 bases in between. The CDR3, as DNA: TGTGCCAGCAGCTTTTCTGGTCGGTCCGGGGAGCTGTTTTTT. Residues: CASSFSGRSGELFF.

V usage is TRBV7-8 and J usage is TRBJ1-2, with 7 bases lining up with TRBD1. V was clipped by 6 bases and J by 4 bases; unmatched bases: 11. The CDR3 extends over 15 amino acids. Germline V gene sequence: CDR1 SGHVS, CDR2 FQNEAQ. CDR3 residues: CASREPGQGGYGYTF. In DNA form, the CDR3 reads TGTGCCAGCAGGGAACCTGGGCAGGGGGGCTATGGCTACACCTTC.

The CDR3 reads CASSPRGGYEQYF. The CDR3 coding sequence is TGTGCCAGCAGCCCCCGAGGAGGCTACGAGCAGTACTTC. The rearrangement joins TRBV11-2 to TRBJ2-7; D possibly corresponds to TRBD2 (5 bases). Trimming pared 5 bases from V and 3 bases from J, leaving 11 bases between. The CDR3 loop spans 13 amino acids. From germline, CDR1 is SGHAT and CDR2 FQNNGV.

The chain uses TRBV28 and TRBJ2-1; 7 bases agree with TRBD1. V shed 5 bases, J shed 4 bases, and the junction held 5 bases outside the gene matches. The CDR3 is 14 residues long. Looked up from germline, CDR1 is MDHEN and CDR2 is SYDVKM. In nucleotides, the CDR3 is TGTGCCAGCAGTGCCCGGGACAGATACAATGAGCAGTTCTTC. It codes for CASSARDRYNEQFF.

This CDR3 is CASSVLRSSGQETQYF. CDR3 sequence (DNA): TGTGCCAGCAGCGTACTTCGGAGTAGCGGACAAGAGACCCAGTACTTC. The chain employs TRBV9 and TRBJ2-5, with TRBD2 as a possible D gene (6 bases). Germline assignment: CDR1 SGDLS and CDR2 YYNGEE. The CDR3 has 16 amino acids. Trimming stripped 1 base from V and 2 bases from J, with 15 bases between.

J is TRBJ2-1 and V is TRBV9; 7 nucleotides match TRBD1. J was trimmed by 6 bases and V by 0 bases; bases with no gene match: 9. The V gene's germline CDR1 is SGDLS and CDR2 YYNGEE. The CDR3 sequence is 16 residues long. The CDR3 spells CASSVAFLAGGNEQFF. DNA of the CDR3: TGTGCCAGCAGCGTAGCTTTCCTCGCAGGGGGCAATGAGCAGTTCTTC.

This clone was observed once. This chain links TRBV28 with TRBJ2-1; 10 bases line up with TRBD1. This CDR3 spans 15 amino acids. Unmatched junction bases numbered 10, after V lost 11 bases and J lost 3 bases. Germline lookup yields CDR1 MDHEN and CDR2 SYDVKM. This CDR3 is CAGAPGQGIYNEQFF. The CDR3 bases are TGTGCCGGGGCACCGGGACAGGGGATCTACAATGAGCAGTTCTTC. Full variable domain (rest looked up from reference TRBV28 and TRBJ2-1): DVKVTQSSRYLVKRTGEKVFLECVQDMDHENMFWYRQDPGLGLRLIYFSYDVKMKEKGDIPEGYSVSREKKERFSLILESASTNQTSMYLCAGAPGQGIYNEQFFGPGTRLTVL.

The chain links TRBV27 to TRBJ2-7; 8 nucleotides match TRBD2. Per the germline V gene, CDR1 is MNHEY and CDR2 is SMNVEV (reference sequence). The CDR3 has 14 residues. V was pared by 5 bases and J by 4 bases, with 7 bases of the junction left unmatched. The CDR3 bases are TGTGCCAGCAGTAGCGGGAGTTGGGGTTACGAGCAGTACTTC. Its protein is CASSSGSWGYEQYF.

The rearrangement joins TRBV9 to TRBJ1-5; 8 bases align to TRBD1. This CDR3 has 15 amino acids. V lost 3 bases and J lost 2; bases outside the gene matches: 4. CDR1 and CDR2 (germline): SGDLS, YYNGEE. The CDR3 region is CASSAGQGGNQPQHF. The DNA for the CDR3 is TGTGCCAGCAGCGCAGGACAGGGCGGCAATCAGCCCCAGCATTTT.

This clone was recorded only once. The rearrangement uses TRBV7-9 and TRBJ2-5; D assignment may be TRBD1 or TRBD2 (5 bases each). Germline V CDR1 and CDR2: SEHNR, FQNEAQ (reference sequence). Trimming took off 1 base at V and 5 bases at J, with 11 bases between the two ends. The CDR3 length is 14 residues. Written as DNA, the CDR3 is TGTGCCAGCAGCTTAGTCGACGGGACCGAGACCCAGTACTTC. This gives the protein CASSLVDGTETQYF. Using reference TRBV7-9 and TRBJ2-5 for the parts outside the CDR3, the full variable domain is DTGVSQNPRHKITKRGQNVTFRCDPISEHNRLYWYRQTLGQGPEFLTYFQNEAQLEKSRLLSDRFSAERPKGSFSTLEIQRTEQGDSAMYLCASSLVDGTETQYFGPGTRLLVL.

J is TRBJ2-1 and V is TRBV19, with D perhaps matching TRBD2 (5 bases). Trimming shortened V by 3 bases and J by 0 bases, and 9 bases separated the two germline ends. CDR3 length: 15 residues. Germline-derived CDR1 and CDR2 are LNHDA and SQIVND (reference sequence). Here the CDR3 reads CASSILGSSYNEQFF. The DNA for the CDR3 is TGTGCCAGTAGTATTCTGGGGAGCTCCTACAATGAGCAGTTCTTC.

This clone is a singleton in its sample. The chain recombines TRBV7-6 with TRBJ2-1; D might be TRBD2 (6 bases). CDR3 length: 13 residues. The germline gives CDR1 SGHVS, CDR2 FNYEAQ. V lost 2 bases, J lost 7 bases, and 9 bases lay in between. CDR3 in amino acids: CASSLLEGNEQFF. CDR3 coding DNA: TGTGCCAGCAGCTTACTGGAGGGGAATGAGCAGTTCTTC.

The CDR3 bases are TGTGCCAGCAGTTACGCCCAGGGGACCTCCTACGAGCAGTACTTC. This sequence encodes CASSYAQGTSYEQYF. The V gene is TRBV6-5, the J gene TRBJ2-7; D might be TRBD1 (6 bases). The CDR3 has 15 residues. Trimming shortened V by 2 bases and J by 0 bases, and 11 bases separated the two germline ends. CDR1 MNHEY and CDR2 SVGAGI come from the germline V gene.

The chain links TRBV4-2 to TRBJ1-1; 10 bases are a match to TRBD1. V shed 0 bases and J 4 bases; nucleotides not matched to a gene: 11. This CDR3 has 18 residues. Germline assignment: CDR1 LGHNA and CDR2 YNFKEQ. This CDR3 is CASSQDPQTGGVRTEAFF. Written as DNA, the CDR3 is TGTGCCAGCAGCCAAGACCCCCAGACAGGGGGCGTTCGCACTGAAGCTTTCTTT.

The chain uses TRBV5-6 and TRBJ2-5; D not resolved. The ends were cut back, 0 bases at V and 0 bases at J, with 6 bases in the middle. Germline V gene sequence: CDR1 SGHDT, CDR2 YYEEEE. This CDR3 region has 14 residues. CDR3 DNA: TGTGCCAGCAGCTTGGGCCCGTACCAAGAGACCCAGTACTTC. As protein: CASSLGPYQETQYF.

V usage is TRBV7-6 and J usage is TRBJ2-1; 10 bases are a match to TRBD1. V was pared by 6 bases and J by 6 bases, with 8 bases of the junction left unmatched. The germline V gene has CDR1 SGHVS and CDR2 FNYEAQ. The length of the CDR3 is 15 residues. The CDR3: CASSFDRGLFNEQFF. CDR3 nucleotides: TGTGCCAGCAGTTTTGACAGGGGGCTGTTCAATGAGCAGTTCTTC. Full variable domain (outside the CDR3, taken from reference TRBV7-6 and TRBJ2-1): GAGVSQSPRYKVTKRGQDVALRCDPISGHVSLYWYRQALGQGPEFLTYFNYEAQQDKSGLPNDRFSAERPEGSISTLTIQRTEQRDSAMYRCASSFDRGLFNEQFFGPGTRLTVL.

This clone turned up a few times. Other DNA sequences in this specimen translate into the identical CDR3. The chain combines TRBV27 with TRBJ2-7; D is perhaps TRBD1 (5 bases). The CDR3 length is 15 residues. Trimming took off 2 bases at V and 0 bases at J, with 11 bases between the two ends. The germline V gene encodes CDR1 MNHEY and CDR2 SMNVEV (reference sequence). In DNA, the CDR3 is TGTGCCAGCAGTTTAGTTCCAGGGCTCTCCTACGAGCAGTACTTC. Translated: CASSLVPGLSYEQYF.

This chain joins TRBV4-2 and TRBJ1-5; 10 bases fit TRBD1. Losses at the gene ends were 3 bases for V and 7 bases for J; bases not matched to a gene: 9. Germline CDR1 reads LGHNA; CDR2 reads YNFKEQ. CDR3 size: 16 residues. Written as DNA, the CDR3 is TGTGCCAGCAGCCACGGGGACAGGGGTTTGGGACAGCCCCAGCATTTT. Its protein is CASSHGDRGLGQPQHF.